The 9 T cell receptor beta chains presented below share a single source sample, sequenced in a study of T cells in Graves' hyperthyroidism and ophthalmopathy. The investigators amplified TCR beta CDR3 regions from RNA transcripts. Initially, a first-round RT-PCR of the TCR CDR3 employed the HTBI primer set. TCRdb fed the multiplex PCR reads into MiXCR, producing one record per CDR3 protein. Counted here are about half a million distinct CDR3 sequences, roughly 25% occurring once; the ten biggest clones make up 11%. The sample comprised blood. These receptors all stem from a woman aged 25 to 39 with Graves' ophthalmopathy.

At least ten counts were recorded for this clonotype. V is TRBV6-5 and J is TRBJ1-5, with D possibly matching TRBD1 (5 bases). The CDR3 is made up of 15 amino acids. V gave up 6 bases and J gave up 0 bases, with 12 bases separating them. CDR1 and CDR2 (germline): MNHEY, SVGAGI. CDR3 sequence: CASSYGGNSNQPQHF. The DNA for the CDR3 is TGTGCCAGCAGCTACGGGGGAAATAGCAATCAGCCCCAGCATTTT.

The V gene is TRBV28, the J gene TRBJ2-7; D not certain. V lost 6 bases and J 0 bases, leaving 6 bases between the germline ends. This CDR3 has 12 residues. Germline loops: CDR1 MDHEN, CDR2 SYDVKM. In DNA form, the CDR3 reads TGTGCCAGCAGGAGCGACTCCTACGAGCAGTACTTC. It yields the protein CASRSDSYEQYF.

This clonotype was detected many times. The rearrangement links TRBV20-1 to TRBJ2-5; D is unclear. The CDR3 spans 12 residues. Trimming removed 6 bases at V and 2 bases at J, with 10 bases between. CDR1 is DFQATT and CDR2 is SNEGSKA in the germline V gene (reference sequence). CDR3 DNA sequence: TGCAGTGCACCCGGACGGCAAGAGACCCAGTACTTC. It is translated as CSAPGRQETQYF.

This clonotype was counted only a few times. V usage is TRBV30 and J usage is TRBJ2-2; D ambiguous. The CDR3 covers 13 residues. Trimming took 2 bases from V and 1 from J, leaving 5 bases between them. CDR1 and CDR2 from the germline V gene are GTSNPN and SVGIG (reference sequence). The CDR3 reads CAWSLENTGELFF. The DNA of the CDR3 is TGTGCCTGGAGTTTAGAGAACACCGGGGAGCTGTTTTTT.

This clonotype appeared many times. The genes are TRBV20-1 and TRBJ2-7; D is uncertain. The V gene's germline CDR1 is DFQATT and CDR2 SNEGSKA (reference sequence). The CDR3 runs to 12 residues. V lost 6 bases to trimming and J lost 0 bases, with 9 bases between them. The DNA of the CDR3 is TGCAGTGCCTTAGCCGACTCCTACGAGCAGTACTTC. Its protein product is CSALADSYEQYF.

CDR3 region: CASSLSTERGRLDNQPQHF. CDR3 coding DNA: TGTGCCAGCAGCTTGAGTACGGAGAGGGGAAGATTGGACAATCAGCCCCAGCATTTT. The chain employs TRBV2 and TRBJ1-5; D possibly corresponds to TRBD1 (5 bases). CDR1 SNHLY and CDR2 FYNNEI come from the germline V gene. The CDR3 has 19 amino acids. V was shortened by 6 bases and J by 3 bases, with 27 bases between the two germline ends.

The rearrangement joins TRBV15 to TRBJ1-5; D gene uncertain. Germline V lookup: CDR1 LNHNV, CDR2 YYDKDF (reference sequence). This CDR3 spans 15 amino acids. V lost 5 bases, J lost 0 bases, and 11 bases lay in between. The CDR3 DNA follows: TGTGCCACCAGCGGAGCTTGGAATAGCAATCAGCCCCAGCATTTT. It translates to CATSGAWNSNQPQHF.

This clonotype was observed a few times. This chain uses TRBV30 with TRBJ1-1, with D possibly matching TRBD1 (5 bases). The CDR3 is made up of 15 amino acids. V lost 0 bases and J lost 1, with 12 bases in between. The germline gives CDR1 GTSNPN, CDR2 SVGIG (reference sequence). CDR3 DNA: TGTGCCTGGAGTGTCTTGGGGGGTTGGAACACTGAAGCTTTCTTT. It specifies CAWSVLGGWNTEAFF.

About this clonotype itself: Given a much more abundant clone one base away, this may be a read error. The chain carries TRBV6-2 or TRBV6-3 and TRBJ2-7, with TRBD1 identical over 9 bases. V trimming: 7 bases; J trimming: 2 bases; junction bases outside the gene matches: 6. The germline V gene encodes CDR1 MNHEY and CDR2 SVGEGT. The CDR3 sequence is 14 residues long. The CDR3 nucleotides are TGTGCCAGCATTCCGGGACAGGGAACCTACGAGCAGTACTTC. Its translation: CASIPGQGTYEQYF.